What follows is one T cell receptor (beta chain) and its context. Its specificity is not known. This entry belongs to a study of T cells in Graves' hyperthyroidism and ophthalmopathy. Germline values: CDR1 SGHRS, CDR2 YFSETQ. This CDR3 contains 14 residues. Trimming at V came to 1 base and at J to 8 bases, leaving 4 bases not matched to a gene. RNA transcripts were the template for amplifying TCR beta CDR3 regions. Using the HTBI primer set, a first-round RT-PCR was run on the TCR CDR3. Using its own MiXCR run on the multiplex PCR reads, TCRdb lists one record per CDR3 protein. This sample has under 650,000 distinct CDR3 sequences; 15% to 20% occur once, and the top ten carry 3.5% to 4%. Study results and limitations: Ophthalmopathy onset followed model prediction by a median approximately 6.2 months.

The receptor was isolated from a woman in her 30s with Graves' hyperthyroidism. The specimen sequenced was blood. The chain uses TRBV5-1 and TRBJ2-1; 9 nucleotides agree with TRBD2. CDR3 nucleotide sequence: TGCGCCAGCAGCTTGCTAGCGGGAACCCATGAGCAGTTCTTC. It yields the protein CASSLLAGTHEQFF.